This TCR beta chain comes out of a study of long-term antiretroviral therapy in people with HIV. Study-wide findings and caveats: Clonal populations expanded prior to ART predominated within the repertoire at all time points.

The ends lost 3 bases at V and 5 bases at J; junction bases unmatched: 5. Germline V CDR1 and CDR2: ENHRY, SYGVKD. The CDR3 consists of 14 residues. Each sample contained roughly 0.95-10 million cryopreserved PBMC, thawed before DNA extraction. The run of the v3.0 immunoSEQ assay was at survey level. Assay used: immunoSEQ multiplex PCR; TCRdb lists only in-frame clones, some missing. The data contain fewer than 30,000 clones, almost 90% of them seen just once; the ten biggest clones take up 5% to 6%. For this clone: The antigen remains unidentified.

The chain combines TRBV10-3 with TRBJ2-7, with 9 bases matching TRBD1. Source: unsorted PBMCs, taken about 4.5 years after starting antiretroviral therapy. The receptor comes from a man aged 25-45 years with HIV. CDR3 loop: CAISEGTGSNEQYF. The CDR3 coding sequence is TGTGCCATCAGTGAAGGGACAGGGTCTAACGAGCAGTACTTC.